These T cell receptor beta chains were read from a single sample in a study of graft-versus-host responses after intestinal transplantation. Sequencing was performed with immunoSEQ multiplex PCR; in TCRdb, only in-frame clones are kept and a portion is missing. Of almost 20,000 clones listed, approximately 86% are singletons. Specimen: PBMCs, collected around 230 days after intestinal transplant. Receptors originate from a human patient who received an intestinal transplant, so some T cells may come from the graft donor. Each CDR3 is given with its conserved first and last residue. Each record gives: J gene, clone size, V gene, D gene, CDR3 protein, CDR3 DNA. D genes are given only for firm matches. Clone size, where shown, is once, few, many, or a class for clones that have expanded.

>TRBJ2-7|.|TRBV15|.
CATSRGWVGGPLYEQYF
TGTGCCACCAGCAGAGGTTGGGTAGGCGGTCCCCTCTACGAGCAGTACTTC
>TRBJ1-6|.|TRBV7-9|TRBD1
CASSLAGQGGGALHF
TGTGCCAGCAGCTTAGCGGGACAGGGGGGCGGGGCCCTCCACTTT
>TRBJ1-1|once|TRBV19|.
CASRGRRAAFF
TGTGCCAGCCGGGGTCGGCGGGCGGCTTTCTTT
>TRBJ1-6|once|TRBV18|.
CASSPGRGNSPLHF
TGTGCCAGCTCTCCAGGTCGAGGAAATTCACCCCTCCACTTT
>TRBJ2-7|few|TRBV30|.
CAWTIGGHGEQYF
TGTGCCTGGACTATCGGGGGGCATGGCGAGCAGTACTTC
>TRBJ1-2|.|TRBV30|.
CAWRPDTVGYTF
TGTGCCTGGCGCCCCGACACGGTCGGCTACACCTTC
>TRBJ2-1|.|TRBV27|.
CASSFWTNNEQFF
TGTGCCAGCAGTTTTTGGACAAACAATGAGCAGTTCTTC
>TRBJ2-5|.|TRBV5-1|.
CASSRWTEPETQYF
TGCGCCAGCAGCCGATGGACAGAACCAGAGACCCAGTACTTC
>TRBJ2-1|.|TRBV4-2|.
CASSQDLAPNEQFF
TGTGCCAGCAGCCAAGATCTAGCCCCCAATGAGCAGTTCTTC
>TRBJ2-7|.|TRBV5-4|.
CASSLGGRDEQYF
TGTGCCAGCAGCTTGGGGGGTAGGGACGAGCAGTACTTC
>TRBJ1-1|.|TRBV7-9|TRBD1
CASSLEGQELGAFF
TGTGCCAGCAGCTTAGAGGGACAGGAGTTAGGAGCTTTCTTT
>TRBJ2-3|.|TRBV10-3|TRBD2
CAISTSGGSTDTQYF
TGTGCCATCAGCACTAGCGGGGGCAGCACAGATACGCAGTATTTT
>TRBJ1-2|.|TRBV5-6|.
CASSLGQNYGYTF
TGTGCCAGCAGCTTAGGACAGAACTATGGCTACACCTTC
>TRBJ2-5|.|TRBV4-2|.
CASSPEGGGLREQYF
TGTGCCAGCAGTCCCGAGGGGGGGGGCCTGAGGGAGCAGTACTTC
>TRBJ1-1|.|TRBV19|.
CASSKTGNTEAFF
TGTGCCAGTAGTAAGACGGGGAACACTGAAGCTTTCTTT
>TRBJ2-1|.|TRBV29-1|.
CSVGREQFF
TGCAGCGTTGGTCGTGAGCAGTTCTTC
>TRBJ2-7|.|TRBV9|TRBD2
CASSAVAGGTNEQYF
TGTGCCAGCAGCGCGGTAGCGGGGGGAACGAACGAGCAGTACTTC
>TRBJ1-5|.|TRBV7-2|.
CASSLAPGPGNQPQHF
TGTGCCAGCAGCCTAGCCCCAGGACCTGGCAATCAGCCCCAGCATTTT